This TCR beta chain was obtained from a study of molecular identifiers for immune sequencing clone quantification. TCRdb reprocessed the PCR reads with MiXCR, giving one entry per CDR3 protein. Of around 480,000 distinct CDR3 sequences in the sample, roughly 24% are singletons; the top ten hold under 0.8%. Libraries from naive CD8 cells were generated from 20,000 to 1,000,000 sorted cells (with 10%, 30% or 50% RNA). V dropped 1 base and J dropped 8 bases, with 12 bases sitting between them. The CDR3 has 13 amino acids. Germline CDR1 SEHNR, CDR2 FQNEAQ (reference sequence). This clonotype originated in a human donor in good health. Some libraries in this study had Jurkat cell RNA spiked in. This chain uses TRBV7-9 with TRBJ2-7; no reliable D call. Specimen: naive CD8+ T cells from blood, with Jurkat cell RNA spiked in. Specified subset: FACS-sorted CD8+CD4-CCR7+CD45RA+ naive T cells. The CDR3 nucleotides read TGTGCCAGCAGCTTAGATGGGTTGCTCAAGCAGTACTTC. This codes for CASSLDGLLKQYF.